The T cell receptor beta chain under discussion was sequenced for a study of T cell repertoires in cytomegalovirus infection. At the level of the study: Shared public TCR beta signatures pointed to both CMV infection and a matching HLA type. Study conclusions and caveats: CMV-specific HLA-C-restricted TCR beta clonotypes dominated the ex vivo response.

TCRdb ran MiXCR on the reads and lists one entry per CDR3 protein. This sample has about 150,000 distinct CDR3 sequences, with around 32% found just once. Turning to this clonotype: Its target is unknown.

Sequenced here: CD8+ T cells from cultured PBMCs, sampled from culture after CMV antigen stimulation. The TCR sequence derives from a human donor in good health (CMV status not recorded). Some clones in this sample may be carry-over from other donors' samples.

For the CDR3, the DNA is TGTGCCAGCAGCGGGGGGGACAGGGATACCTATAATTCACCCCTCCACTTT. Residues: CASSGGDRDTYNSPLHF. The chain joins TRBV7-9 to TRBJ1-6; 9 positions match TRBD1. V dropped 5 bases and J dropped 2; count of bases not matched to a gene: 7. The CDR3 extends over 17 amino acids. The germline CDR1 and CDR2 sequences are SEHNR and FQNEAQ (reference sequence).